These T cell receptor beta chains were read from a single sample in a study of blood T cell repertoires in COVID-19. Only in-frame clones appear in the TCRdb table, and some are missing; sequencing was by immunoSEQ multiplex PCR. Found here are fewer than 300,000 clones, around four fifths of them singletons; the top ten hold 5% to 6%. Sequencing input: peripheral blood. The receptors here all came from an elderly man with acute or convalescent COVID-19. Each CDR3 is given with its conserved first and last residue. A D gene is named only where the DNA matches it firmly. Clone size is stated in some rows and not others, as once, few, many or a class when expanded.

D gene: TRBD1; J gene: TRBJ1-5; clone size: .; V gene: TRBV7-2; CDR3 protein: CASSPDRAEQPQHF; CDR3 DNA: TGTGCCAGCAGCCCGGACAGGGCGGAACAGCCCCAGCATTTT
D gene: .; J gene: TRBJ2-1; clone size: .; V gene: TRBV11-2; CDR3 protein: CASSWSSYNEQFF; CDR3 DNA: TGTGCCAGCAGCTGGAGCTCCTACAATGAGCAGTTCTTC
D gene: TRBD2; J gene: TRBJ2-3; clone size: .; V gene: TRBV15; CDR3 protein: CATNPGLASWASTDTQYF; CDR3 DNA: TGTGCCACCAACCCGGGACTAGCATCCTGGGCTAGCACAGATACGCAGTATTTT
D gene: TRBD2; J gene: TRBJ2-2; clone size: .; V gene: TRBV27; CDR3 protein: CASSFRLIAGGPNTGELFF; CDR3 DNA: TGTGCCAGCAGTTTCCGCTTGATAGCGGGAGGACCGAACACCGGGGAGCTGTTTTTT
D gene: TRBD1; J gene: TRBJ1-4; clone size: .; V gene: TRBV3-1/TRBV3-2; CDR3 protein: CASSPRDSSTNEKLFF; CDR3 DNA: TGTGCCAGCAGCCCCAGGGACAGTTCAACTAATGAAAAACTGTTTTTT
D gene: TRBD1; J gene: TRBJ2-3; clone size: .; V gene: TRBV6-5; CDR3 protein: CASSPGGRYTDTQYF; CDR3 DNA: TGTGCCAGCAGTCCAGGGGGACGGTACACAGATACGCAGTATTTT
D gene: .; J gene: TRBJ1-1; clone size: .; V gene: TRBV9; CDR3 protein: CASSVGAGANTEAFF; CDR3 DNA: TGTGCCAGCAGCGTAGGGGCAGGGGCGAACACTGAAGCTTTCTTT
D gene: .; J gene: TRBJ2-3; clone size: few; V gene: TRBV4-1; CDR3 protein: CASSHSGQSTDTQYF; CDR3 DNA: TGCGCCAGCAGCCACTCCGGACAGAGCACAGATACGCAGTATTTT
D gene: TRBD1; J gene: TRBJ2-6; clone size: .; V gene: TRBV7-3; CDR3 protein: CASSSQGTGANVLTF; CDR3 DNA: TGTGCCAGCAGCTCACAGGGGACTGGGGCCAACGTCCTGACTTTC
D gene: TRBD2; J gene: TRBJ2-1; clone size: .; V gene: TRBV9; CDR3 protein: CASSPLPGGPTYNEQFF; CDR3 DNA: TGTGCCAGCAGCCCCTTACCGGGAGGGCCTACCTACAATGAGCAGTTCTTC
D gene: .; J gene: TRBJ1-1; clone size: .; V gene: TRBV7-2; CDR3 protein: CASSIREGGTEAFF; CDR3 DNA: TGTGCCAGCAGCATCAGGGAGGGGGGCACTGAAGCTTTCTTT
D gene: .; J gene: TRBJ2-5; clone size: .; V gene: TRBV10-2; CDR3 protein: CASSGTLGQIQETQYF; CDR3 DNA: TGCGCCAGCAGCGGAACCTTGGGGCAGATCCAAGAGACCCAGTACTTC
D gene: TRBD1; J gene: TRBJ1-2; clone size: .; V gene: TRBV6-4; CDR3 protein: CASSGQGDPNYGYTF; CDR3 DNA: TGTGCCAGCAGTGGACAGGGGGATCCCAACTATGGCTACACCTTC
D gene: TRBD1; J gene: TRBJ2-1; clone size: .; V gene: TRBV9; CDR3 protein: CASSVTGGSYNEQFF; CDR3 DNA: TGTGCCAGCAGCGTGACAGGGGGAAGCTACAATGAGCAGTTCTTC
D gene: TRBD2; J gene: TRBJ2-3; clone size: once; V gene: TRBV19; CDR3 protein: CASSASSGGTFSTDTQYF; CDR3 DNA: TGTGCCAGTAGTGCGTCTAGCGGGGGGACTTTTAGCACAGATACGCAGTATTTT
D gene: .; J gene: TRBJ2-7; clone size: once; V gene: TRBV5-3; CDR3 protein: CARSLARQLYYEQYF; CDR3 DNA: TGTGCCAGAAGCTTGGCAAGACAGCTTTACTACGAGCAGTACTTC
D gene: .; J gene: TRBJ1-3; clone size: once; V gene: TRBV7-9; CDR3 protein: CASSFASSGNTIYF; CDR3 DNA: TGTGCCAGCAGCTTTGCCAGCTCTGGAAACACCATATATTTT
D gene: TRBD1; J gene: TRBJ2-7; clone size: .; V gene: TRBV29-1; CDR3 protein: CSVEGTGQGAYEQYF; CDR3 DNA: TGCAGCGTTGAAGGCACGGGACAGGGGGCGTACGAGCAGTACTTC
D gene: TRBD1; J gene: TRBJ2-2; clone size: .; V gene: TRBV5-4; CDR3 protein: CASSPQGAKTGELFF; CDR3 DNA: TGTGCCAGCAGCCCACAGGGGGCAAAAACCGGGGAGCTGTTTTTT
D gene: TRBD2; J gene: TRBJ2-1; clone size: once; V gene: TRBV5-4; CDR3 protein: CASSFELAGYNEQFF; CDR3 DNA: TGTGCCAGCAGCTTCGAACTAGCGGGCTACAATGAGCAGTTCTTC
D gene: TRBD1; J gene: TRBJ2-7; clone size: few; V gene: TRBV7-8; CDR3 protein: CASSFGTGVSYEQYF; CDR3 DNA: TGTGCCAGCAGCTTTGGGACAGGAGTCTCCTACGAGCAGTACTTC
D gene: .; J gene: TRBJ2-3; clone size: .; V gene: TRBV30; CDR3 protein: CAWSVGRGAPDTQYF; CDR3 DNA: TGTGCCTGGAGTGTAGGACGGGGGGCGCCGGATACGCAGTATTTT
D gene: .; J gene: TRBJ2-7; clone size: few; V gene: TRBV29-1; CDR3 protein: CSVERGTDEQYF; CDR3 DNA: TGCAGCGTTGAGCGTGGGACTGACGAGCAGTACTTC
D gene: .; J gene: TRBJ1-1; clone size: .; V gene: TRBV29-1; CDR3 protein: CSVDPGEKIHTEAFF; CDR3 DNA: TGCAGCGTTGATCCGGGGGAAAAAATCCACACTGAAGCTTTCTTT
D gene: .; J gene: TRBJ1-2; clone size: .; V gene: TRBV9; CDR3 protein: CASSGGGSPALYGYTF; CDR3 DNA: TGTGCCAGCAGCGGGGGAGGGAGTCCGGCGCTTTATGGCTACACCTTC
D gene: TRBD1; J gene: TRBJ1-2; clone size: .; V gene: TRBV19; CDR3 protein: CASRQGNYGYTF; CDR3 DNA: TGTGCCAGCCGACAGGGAAACTATGGCTACACCTTC
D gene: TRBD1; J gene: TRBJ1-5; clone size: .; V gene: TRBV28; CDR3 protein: CASSLRLQGEQPQHF; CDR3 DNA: TGTGCCAGCAGTTTGCGCCTACAGGGGGAACAGCCCCAGCATTTT
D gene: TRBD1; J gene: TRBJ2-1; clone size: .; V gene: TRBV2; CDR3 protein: CASSRQGGEQFF; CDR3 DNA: TGTGCCAGCAGCCGACAGGGGGGCGAGCAGTTCTTC
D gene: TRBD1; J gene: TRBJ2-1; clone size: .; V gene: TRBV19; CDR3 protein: CASSKTGGSYNEQFF; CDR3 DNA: TGTGCCAGTAGTAAGACAGGGGGATCCTACAATGAGCAGTTCTTC
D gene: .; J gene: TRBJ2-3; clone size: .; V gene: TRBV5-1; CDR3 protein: CASSLGQRTDTQYF; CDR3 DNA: TGCGCCAGCAGCTTGGGACAACGCACAGATACGCAGTATTTT
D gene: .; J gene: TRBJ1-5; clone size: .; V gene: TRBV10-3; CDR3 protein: CAISPTGTNQPQHF; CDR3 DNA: TGTGCCATCAGTCCGACAGGCACTAATCAGCCCCAGCATTTT
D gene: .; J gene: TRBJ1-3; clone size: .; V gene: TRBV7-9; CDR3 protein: CASSSLRGEDRNTIYF; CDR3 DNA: TGTGCCAGCAGCTCCCTTCGGGGGGAAGACCGAAACACCATATATTTT
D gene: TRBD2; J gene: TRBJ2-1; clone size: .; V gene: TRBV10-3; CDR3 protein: CAISLAGGNNEQFF; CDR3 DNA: TGTGCCATCAGTCTAGCGGGGGGGAACAATGAGCAGTTCTTC
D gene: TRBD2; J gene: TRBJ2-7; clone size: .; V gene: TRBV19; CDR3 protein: CATLIILAGWEQYF; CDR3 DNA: TGTGCCACCCTAATAATACTAGCGGGCTGGGAGCAGTACTTC
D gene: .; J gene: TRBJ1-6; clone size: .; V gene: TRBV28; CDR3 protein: CASSKQGVSNSPLHF; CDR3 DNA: TGTGCCAGCAGCAAACAGGGAGTAAGCAATTCACCCCTCCACTTT
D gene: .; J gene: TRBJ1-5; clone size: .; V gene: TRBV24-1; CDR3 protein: CATSSGKPFYSNQPQHF; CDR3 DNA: TGTGCCACCAGTTCGGGGAAACCATTTTATAGCAATCAGCCCCAGCATTTT
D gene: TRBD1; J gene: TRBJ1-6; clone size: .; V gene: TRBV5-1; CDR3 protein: CASSFRPGQAARNNSPLHF; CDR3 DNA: TGCGCCAGCAGCTTTCGTCCAGGACAGGCGGCGCGGAATAATTCACCCCTCCACTTT
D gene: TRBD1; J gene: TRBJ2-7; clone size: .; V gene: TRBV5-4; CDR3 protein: CASSLVGLGTDYEQYF; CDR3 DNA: TGTGCCAGCAGCTTGGTCGGTCTTGGGACAGACTACGAGCAGTACTTC
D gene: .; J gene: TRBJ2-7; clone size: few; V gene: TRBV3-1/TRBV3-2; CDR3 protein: CASRRTSTGDNYEQYF; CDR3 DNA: TGTGCCAGCAGACGTACCTCGACAGGAGATAACTACGAGCAGTACTTC
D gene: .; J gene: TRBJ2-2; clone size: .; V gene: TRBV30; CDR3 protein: CAWRAPGDPTGELFF; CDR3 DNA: TGTGCCTGGAGAGCGCCGGGGGACCCCACCGGGGAGCTGTTTTTT
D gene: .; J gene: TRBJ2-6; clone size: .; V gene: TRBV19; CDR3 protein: CASNRGAVTGANVLTF; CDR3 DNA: TGTGCCAGTAACCGGGGTGCCGTCACTGGGGCCAACGTCCTGACTTTC